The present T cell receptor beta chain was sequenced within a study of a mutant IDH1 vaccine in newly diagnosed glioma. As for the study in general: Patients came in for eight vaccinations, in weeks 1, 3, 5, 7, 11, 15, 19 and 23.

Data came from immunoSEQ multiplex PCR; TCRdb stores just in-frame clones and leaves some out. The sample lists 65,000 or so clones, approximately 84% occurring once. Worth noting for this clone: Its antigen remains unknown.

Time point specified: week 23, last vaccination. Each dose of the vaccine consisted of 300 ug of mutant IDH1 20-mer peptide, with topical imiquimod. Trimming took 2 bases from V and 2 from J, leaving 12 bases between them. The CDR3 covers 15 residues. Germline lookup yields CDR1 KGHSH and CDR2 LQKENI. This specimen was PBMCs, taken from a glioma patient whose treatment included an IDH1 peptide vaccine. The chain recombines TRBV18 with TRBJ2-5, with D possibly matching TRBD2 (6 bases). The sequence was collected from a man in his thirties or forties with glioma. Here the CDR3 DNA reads TGTGCCAGCTCACCAGGGATAGCGGCACAAGAGACCCAGTACTTC. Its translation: CASSPGIAAQETQYF.